The 25 T cell receptor beta chains listed next were all sequenced from one sample in a study of radiotherapy plus CTLA-4 blockade in lung cancer. Profiled with immunoSEQ multiplex PCR; TCRdb holds only in-frame clones, not every one. The sample holds about 90,000 clones, about 83% seen once. This material consisted of peripheral blood, taken from a patient treated with radiotherapy plus ipilimumab. These receptor sequences come from a human donor with non-small cell lung cancer that progressed on radiotherapy plus ipilimumab.

The table lists this clone with a count of one. The J gene is TRBJ2-5, the V gene TRBV28, with D perhaps TRBD2 (6 bases). This CDR3 comprises 14 residues. V was shortened by 11 bases and J by 5 bases, with 21 bases between the two germline ends. Germline values: CDR1 MDHEN, CDR2 SYDVKM. In DNA, the CDR3 is TGTGCCGGAGGGACGGGGGTCCCTCGGGAGACCCAGTACTTC. This codes for CAGGTGVPRETQYF.

V gene TRBV4-3 combines with J gene TRBJ1-2; no clear D. CDR1 and CDR2 (germline): LGHNA, YSLEER. V lost 6 bases to trimming and J lost 6 bases, with 14 bases between them. This CDR3 contains 13 residues. This CDR3 reads CASRPGVDHGYTF. DNA for the CDR3: TGCGCCAGCAGACCCGGCGTTGACCATGGCTACACCTTC.

This sequence joins TRBV10-3 and TRBJ2-3, with D tentatively TRBD1 (7 bases). In germline, CDR1 is ENHRY, CDR2 SYGVKD. The ends were cut back, 4 bases at V and 2 bases at J, with 10 bases in the middle. The CDR3 extends over 14 amino acids. The CDR3 region is CAISAGGNTDTQYF. DNA for the CDR3: TGTGCCATCAGTGCAGGGGGGAACACAGATACGCAGTATTTT.

This chain joins TRBV10-3 and TRBJ1-2, with D possibly matching TRBD1 (6 bases). V was pared by 6 bases and J by 5 bases, with 25 bases between. Per germline, CDR1 ENHRY and CDR2 SYGVKD. The CDR3 is 17 amino acids. The CDR3 protein is CAIRNTGRGGGIYGYTF. CDR3 sequence (DNA): TGTGCCATCAGGAATACAGGGCGCGGGGGGGGAATATATGGCTACACCTTC.

Regarding this clone: Other DNA sequences in the sample encode the same CDR3. The gene calls are TRBV27 and TRBJ2-1; unclear D gene. Germline CDR1 is MNHEY and CDR2 is SMNVEV (reference sequence). The V end lost 6 bases, the J end lost 2 bases, and 14 bases lay between the germline ends. The CDR3 extends over 15 amino acids. CDR3 coding DNA: TGTGCCAGCAGAGAAATGGCGTCCGCCTACAATGAGCAGTTCTTC. Translation: CASREMASAYNEQFF.

For the CDR3, the DNA is TGTGCCAGCAGGCAACAGGGAGCCAAAAACATTCAGTACTTC. Translation gives CASRQQGAKNIQYF. The chain uses TRBV5-5 and TRBJ2-4, with D possibly matching TRBD1 (6 bases). V gave up 5 bases and J gave up 0 bases, with 9 bases separating them. CDR1 and CDR2 from the germline V gene are SGHKS and YYEKEE (reference sequence). There are 14 residues in the CDR3.

This clone was detected once. The chain couples TRBV5-1 to TRBJ2-2; TRBD1 matches at 7 bases. With 2 bases clipped from V and 3 bases from J, the junction kept 4 bases outside the gene matches. Per the germline V gene, CDR1 is SGHRS and CDR2 is YFSETQ. This CDR3 comprises 15 residues. Here the CDR3 reads CASSLRTGDTGELFF. CDR3 coding DNA: TGCGCCAGCAGCTTACGGACAGGCGACACCGGGGAGCTGTTTTTT.

The genes are TRBV19 and TRBJ2-3, with D possibly being TRBD1 (6 bases). V was cut by 5 bases and J by 4 bases, with 10 bases left in between. CDR1 is LNHDA, CDR2 SQIVND, per germline (reference sequence). CDR3 length: 13 amino acids. CDR3 coding DNA: TGTGCCAGTAGTGACAGGTCACCAGATACGCAGTATTTT. Translating it yields CASSDRSPDTQYF.

The rearrangement links TRBV30 to TRBJ1-1, with D possibly being TRBD1 (6 bases). V dropped 3 bases and J dropped 6 bases, with 14 bases sitting between them. The CDR3 runs 13 residues. From germline, CDR1 is GTSNPN and CDR2 SVGIG (reference sequence). The CDR3 nucleotides are TGTGCCTGGAGGGAGGGGGGTTTTGCTGAAGCTTTCTTT. Encoded protein: CAWREGGFAEAFF.

This chain joins TRBV28 and TRBJ1-2; 7 nucleotides line up with TRBD1. CDR3 length: 14 residues. The germline CDR1 and CDR2 sequences are MDHEN and SYDVKM. The V and J ends lost 5 bases and 1 base, in that order; junction bases with no gene match: 4. This CDR3 is CASSPGTVNYGYTF. The CDR3 DNA reads as TGTGCCAGCAGTCCGGGGACAGTTAACTATGGCTACACCTTC.

Written as DNA, the CDR3 is TGTGCCACTGGACAGGGAATAGGTCACACTGAAGCTTTCTTT. Translating it yields CATGQGIGHTEAFF. The chain uses TRBV2 and TRBJ1-1, with 8 nucleotides matching TRBD1. Germline V gene data show CDR1 as SNHLY and CDR2 as FYNNEI. The CDR3 consists of 14 residues. The trim removed 10 bases at V and 3 bases at J, leaving 10 bases unmatched. The variable domain in full, with the rest retrieved from reference TRBV2 and TRBJ1-1, is EPEVTQTPSHQVTQMGQEVILRCVPISNHLYFYWYRQILGQKVEFLVSFYNNEISEKSEIFDDQFSVERPDGSNFTLKIRSTKLEDSAMYFCATGQGIGHTEAFFGQGTRLTVV.

Written as DNA, the CDR3 is TGTGCCAGTAGTTTCGGAGGATCAGGGAGCTACGAGCAGTACTTC. Translating it yields CASSFGGSGSYEQYF. The chain has TRBV19 and TRBJ2-7; perhaps D is TRBD1 or TRBD2 (5 bases each). Trimming left V 5 bases short and J 3 bases short, with 17 bases between. Germline loops: CDR1 LNHDA, CDR2 SQIVND (reference sequence). This CDR3 has 15 residues.

The chain joins TRBV25-1 to TRBJ1-2, with D possibly matching TRBD1 (5 bases). Trimming removed 1 base from V and 8 bases from J, with 11 bases in between. CDR3 size: 13 residues. The germline V gene encodes CDR1 MGHDK and CDR2 SYGVNS. CDR3 loop: CASSEWSGTGYTF. The CDR3 DNA is TGTGCCAGCAGTGAATGGAGCGGGACCGGCTACACCTTC.

In regard to this clone: This sample includes further DNA sequences coding for the same CDR3. The CDR3 nucleotides read TGTGCCAGCAGCTTTGGTCAGGGCCCCTACAATGAGCAGTTCTTC. Amino acid sequence: CASSFGQGPYNEQFF. V gene TRBV7-2 combines with J gene TRBJ2-1, with TRBD1 as a possible D gene (5 bases). Germline V gene data show CDR1 as SGHTA and CDR2 as FQGNSA. CDR3 length: 15 residues. V gave up 3 bases and J gave up 2 bases, with 11 bases separating them.

The V and J genes are TRBV10-1 and TRBJ2-7; D is perhaps TRBD2 (7 bases). From germline, CDR1 is WNHNN and CDR2 SYGVQD (reference sequence). The CDR3 length is 15 residues. The V and J ends lost 1 base and 2 bases respectively, with 12 bases between them. In DNA form, the CDR3 reads TGCGCCAGCAGTGAGTGGCGGGGGCCCCCCTACGAGCAGTACTTC. This codes for CASSEWRGPPYEQYF.

The chain couples TRBV19 to TRBJ2-7; 9 nucleotides line up with TRBD1. This CDR3 has 14 residues. The trim removed 8 bases at V and 1 base at J, leaving 6 bases unmatched. Germline loops: CDR1 LNHDA, CDR2 SQIVND (reference sequence). CDR3 bases: TGTGCCAGTCGCGACAGGGGGGGATCCTACGAGCAGTACTTC. This encodes CASRDRGGSYEQYF.

The chain has TRBV5-4 and TRBJ2-1; maybe TRBD2 (6 bases). V was clipped by 6 bases and J by 4 bases, with 11 bases between them. The length of the CDR3 is 13 residues. Germline lookup yields CDR1 SGHNT and CDR2 YYREEE (reference sequence). As DNA, the CDR3 is TGTGCCAGCACCCGGGACTCTTACAATGAGCAGTTCTTC. Translation gives CASTRDSYNEQFF.

The chain is built from TRBV4-1 and TRBJ1-2; no firm D call. The V and J ends lost 1 base and 2 bases respectively, with 8 bases between them. The CDR3 is 14 residues long. Germline V CDR1 and CDR2: MGHRA, YSYEKL. DNA of the CDR3: TGCGCCAGCAGCCAAGGACCGAACAACTATGGCTACACCTTC. Translated, it gives CASSQGPNNYGYTF.

This clone came up once. The rearrangement links TRBV29-1 to TRBJ1-1; unclear D gene. CDR1 SQVTM and CDR2 ANQGSEA come from the germline V gene. The CDR3 is 14 amino acids. With 0 bases removed from V and 7 bases from J, the gap between germline ends came to 15 bases. The CDR3 is CSVEDGRERGEAFF. The CDR3 DNA reads TGCAGCGTTGAAGACGGGAGGGAGCGCGGTGAAGCTTTCTTT. Drawing the rest from reference TRBV29-1 and TRBJ1-1, the complete variable domain is SAVISQKPSRDICQRGTSLTIQCQVDSQVTMMFWYRQQPGQSLTLIATANQGSEATYESGFVIDKFPISRPNLTFSTLTVSNMSPEDSSIYLCSVEDGRERGEAFFGQGTRLTVV.

V gene TRBV27 combines with J gene TRBJ2-1; 14 positions agree with TRBD2. Germline V gene data show CDR1 as MNHEY and CDR2 as SMNVEV (reference sequence). This CDR3 has 14 residues. V shed 4 bases and J 9 bases; nucleotides not matched to a gene: 2. The CDR3 loop reads CASSSGLAGGEQFF. The CDR3 coding sequence is TGTGCCAGCAGTTCCGGACTAGCGGGAGGTGAGCAGTTCTTC.

This clone was found once. This sequence joins TRBV2 and TRBJ2-1, with D maybe TRBD1 (5 bases). Germline CDR1 reads SNHLY; CDR2 reads FYNNEI. V dropped 7 bases and J dropped 4 bases, with 11 bases sitting between them. The CDR3 has 13 amino acids. The CDR3 region has the DNA TGTGCCAGCACCTTGACAGTTTACAATGAGCAGTTCTTC. Its translation is CASTLTVYNEQFF.

The rearrangement joins TRBV7-9 to TRBJ1-4, with D possibly being TRBD1 (5 bases). Germline CDR1 and CDR2: SEHNR and FQNEAQ (reference sequence). The CDR3 spans 15 residues. Trimming removed 1 base at V and 4 bases at J, with 10 bases between. Here the CDR3 reads CASSLEGLGNEKLFF. The CDR3 region has the DNA TGTGCCAGCAGCTTAGAGGGGCTCGGTAATGAAAAACTGTTTTTT.

This clone was seen just once. The chain combines TRBV7-2 with TRBJ2-7; the D is unclear. The CDR3 is made up of 15 amino acids. Trimming cost V 5 bases and J 12 bases, with 26 bases left between them. CDR1 is SGHTA, CDR2 FQGNSA, per germline. CDR3 in amino acids: CASSLYTRSTDAMYF. Written as DNA, the CDR3 is TGTGCCAGCAGCCTTTACACCCGATCGACCGACGCTATGTACTTC.

This clone has a handful of counts. The V gene is TRBV5-4, the J gene TRBJ1-1, with 9 positions matching TRBD1. The CDR3 is 14 amino acids. Germline V gives CDR1 SGHNT, CDR2 YYREEE (reference sequence). V shed 3 bases, J shed 7 bases, and the junction held 7 bases outside the gene matches. CDR3 sequence (DNA): TGTGCCAGCAGCTATCTAGGACAGGGGATTGAAGCTTTCTTT. Encoded protein: CASSYLGQGIEAFF.

With regard to this clone: The junction shows a germline mismatch at one end, possibly a read error. CDR3 sequence: CASSLTIDRNDQPQHF. The CDR3 DNA follows: TGTGCTAGCAGCTTAACGATAGACAGGAACGATCAGCCCCAGCATTTT. The chain combines TRBV7-7 with TRBJ1-5; D perhaps matches TRBD1 (6 bases). The CDR3 extends over 16 amino acids. The germline V gene has CDR1 SSHAT and CDR2 FNYEAQ (reference sequence). The variable domain in full, with the rest retrieved from reference TRBV7-7 and TRBJ1-5, is GAGVSQSPRYKVTKRGQDVTLRCDPISSHATLYWYQQALGQGPEFLTYFNYEAQPDKSGLPSDRFSAERPEGSISTLTIQRTEQRDSAMYRCASSLTIDRNDQPQHFGDGTRLSIL.